A selection of T cell receptor beta chains follows, all from one sample in a study of T cells in Graves' hyperthyroidism and ophthalmopathy. From the multiplex PCR reads, TCRdb called clonotypes with MiXCR, one entry per CDR3 protein. In the table there are fewer than 600,000 distinct CDR3 sequences, approximately 14% of which are singletons. The sample taken for sequencing was blood. All receptors derive from a woman in her 40s with Graves' hyperthyroidism. Each CDR3 is given with its conserved first and last residue. Each record gives: V gene, J gene, clone size, CDR3 protein. Clone sizes are given selectively: once, few, many, or a class where the clone is expanded.

v_call: TRBV4-1
j_call: TRBJ2-5
clone_size: few
cdr3_aa: CASSQDLAGIQETQYF

v_call: TRBV28
j_call: TRBJ1-1
clone_size: few
cdr3_aa: CASGPVGGGTEAFF

v_call: TRBV12-3/TRBV12-4
j_call: TRBJ1-3
clone_size: many
cdr3_aa: CAIRPSDGNTIYF

v_call: TRBV2
j_call: TRBJ2-5
clone_size: many
cdr3_aa: CASTQPRQAQETQYF

v_call: TRBV11-3
j_call: TRBJ2-1
clone_size: few
cdr3_aa: CASSLGHGEILAGDTIRDEQFF

v_call: TRBV10-2
j_call: TRBJ2-2
clone_size: many
cdr3_aa: CASTVDSGPTGELFF

v_call: TRBV3-1
j_call: TRBJ2-7
clone_size: many
cdr3_aa: CASSVLQGADEQYF

v_call: TRBV20-1
j_call: TRBJ2-1
clone_size: NA
cdr3_aa: CSASIPGASAQFF

v_call: TRBV20-1
j_call: TRBJ2-3
clone_size: NA
cdr3_aa: CSATEGTGEGDTQYF

v_call: TRBV28
j_call: TRBJ1-5
clone_size: many
cdr3_aa: CASSPTTGSNQPQHF

v_call: TRBV11-2
j_call: TRBJ1-1
clone_size: many
cdr3_aa: CASSLEQGPNTEAFF

v_call: TRBV20-1
j_call: TRBJ2-7
clone_size: NA
cdr3_aa: CSAGRGAGGGYEQYF

v_call: TRBV7-9
j_call: TRBJ2-3
clone_size: many
cdr3_aa: CASSLASLKIGTDTQYF

v_call: TRBV20-1
j_call: TRBJ2-1
clone_size: NA
cdr3_aa: CSARGSAGVTQEQFF

v_call: TRBV28
j_call: TRBJ1-6
clone_size: many
cdr3_aa: CASSPRGQGARSPLHF

v_call: TRBV6-1
j_call: TRBJ1-1
clone_size: many
cdr3_aa: CASSRGGARNTEAFF

v_call: TRBV4-1
j_call: TRBJ2-2
clone_size: once
cdr3_aa: CASSQGLAGLGGELFF

v_call: TRBV7-2
j_call: TRBJ2-5
clone_size: many
cdr3_aa: CASSTPGLAQYF

v_call: TRBV4-1
j_call: TRBJ2-5
clone_size: NA
cdr3_aa: CASSPGHRNGETQYF

v_call: TRBV28
j_call: TRBJ2-1
clone_size: many
cdr3_aa: CASSLSVLSDSWFF

v_call: TRBV28
j_call: TRBJ2-7
clone_size: many
cdr3_aa: CASRTPSGDKAYEQYF

v_call: TRBV19
j_call: TRBJ1-5
clone_size: NA
cdr3_aa: CASILAHRGSGGQPQHF

v_call: TRBV27
j_call: TRBJ1-5
clone_size: many
cdr3_aa: CASSLRQTGTGDQPQHF

v_call: TRBV18
j_call: TRBJ2-1
clone_size: once
cdr3_aa: CASSQTSGSGNEQFF